This T cell receptor (beta chain) was recovered during a study of blood T cell repertoires in COVID-19. Method: immunoSEQ multiplex PCR; TCRdb's copy keeps in-frame clones and lacks some. The sample contains some 220,000 clones, over 90% of which appear only once. The V gene lost 3 bases and the J gene lost 0 bases, with 11 bases spanning the gap. Germline CDR1 reads SNHLY; CDR2 reads FYNNEI. The length of the CDR3 is 15 residues. Sequencing used peripheral blood. The TCR sequence derives from a man in his thirties or forties with COVID-19, enrolled during active disease. V is TRBV2 and J is TRBJ1-1; D not certain. Here the CDR3 DNA reads TGTGCCAGCAGTGACCCTGCGGCTATGAACACTGAAGCTTTCTTT. It encodes CASSDPAAMNTEAFF.